This record concerns one T cell receptor (beta chain) sequence. This clonotype was found many times. No antigen is known for it. Per-base qualities were not stored, and no clone one base away is much larger. CDR1 MNHEY and CDR2 SVGEGT were looked up in the germline V gene. Relative to germline, V is missing 1 base and J is missing 4 bases, with 5 bases of the junction outside any gene match. There are 16 amino acids in the CDR3, from cysteine to phenylalanine inclusive. Of all the DNA, just the CDR3 is kept, 48 bases in frame from base 1. The data originate from a study of human T cells and chemical hapten exposure listed by TCRdb under 2021. For the study in its entirety: For sensitization, 2% DPC in acetone was applied to a roughly 2 cm by roughly 2 cm area of upper inner arm skin. Throughout the study period of about 25 weeks, patients also received therapeutic DPC doses to the scalp every week. Patch testing on the upper back used Finn chambers containing 0.01% DPC, with scoring done after 6 days according to International Contact Dermatitis Research Group standards. Alopecia areata with under or over 50% scalp involvement, alopecia totalis and alopecia universalis were represented in the patient cohort, which was mostly female. Libraries were combined into a pool for sequencing, and differences in TCR yield between samples came mainly from small differences in library volumes within the pool. In alopecia patients, the study followed how the peripheral blood TCR repertoire changed in vivo over primary and secondary sensitization to diphenylcyclopropenone (DPC), a hapten. Blood samples were taken from patients before sensitization (week 0) and then at 2, 6 and about 24 weeks after DPC sensitization. For TCR sequencing, blood came from 25 to 30 alopecia patients at anywhere from one to four time points (pre-sensitization, 2, 6 and 24 weeks).

The method was RACE. Sequenced on a NextSeq 500. Library preparation attached unique molecular identifiers to individual cDNA molecules for quantitative, reproducible TCR counting. From each blood RNA sample, both TCR alpha and TCR beta chains were sequenced. The authors processed their data as follows. The median number of TCRs per sample was 95,638, ranging from roughly 23,224 to 690,600. The Decombinator software suite was used to annotate V, J and CDR3 in the TCR reads. To make PS versus PT1 abundance plots, every sample was subsampled to the same number of TCRs (28,000). TCRs were defined as expanded if absent before sensitization and observed at least eight times at the 2-week time point. Starting from the raw public reads, TCRdb applied fastp trimming at Q25, assembled clones with MiXCR and retained in-frame beta chains. Records with the same CDR3 protein are collapsed into one entry carrying the most frequent genes and DNA. In this record, the V and J calls reflect TCRdb's handling and not the investigators' own analysis. This sample has some 80,000 distinct CDR3 sequences in its table, and roughly 12% of those were observed once. The leading ten clones occupy more than 1.5% of the sample.

What the authors observed across the whole study: Significantly more large CDR3 similarity clusters were formed by expanded TCRs than by pre-sensitization or healthy control sets, consistent with antigen-driven responses. The number of TCRs above 1 in 1000 frequency did not change with DPC sensitization; there was no evidence of global repertoire structure alterations. Because all patients had alopecia, a presumed autoimmune disease, the immune response of the patients might differ from that of healthy individuals. Repeated subsampling changed both the strength of the expansion versus patch-test correlation and the threshold at which that correlation became significant. Patch test score correlated positively with the number of PT1 expanded TCRs, reaching significance at thresholds 8, 16 and 32 but not at 4.

This specimen's time point label, interpreted: patch test 2, 6 weeks after DPC sensitization. In the paper's terms, the treatment or condition label means: therapeutic diphenylcyclopropenone sensitization with weekly scalp DPC. Blood at each patch-test visit was drawn before the patch test was applied. Patients were eligible if aged 18 to 70, diagnosed with alopecia and judged suitable for DPC therapy, and pregnant patients were excluded. Unfractionated whole blood was collected in Tempus Blood RNA tubes, and total RNA was extracted from that blood. The clonotype originates from a young man with alopecia areata. Some clones in this sample may be carry-over from other donors' samples. The sequence joins TRBV6-2 or TRBV6-3 to TRBJ2-1; 9 bases in the junction line up with TRBD2. The source material was whole blood, sampled in connection with sensitization to the hapten diphenylcyclopropenone (DPC). CDR3 reads: CASSYFPSGGYNEQFF. The DNA sequence follows: TGTGCCAGCAGTTACTTCCCCAGCGGGGGGTACAATGAGCAGTTCTTC.